This T cell receptor (beta chain) is from a study of CD8+ T cells in alopecia areata. Study-level findings and limits: Among patients, TCR sharing was less clear than in mice, a difference possibly due in part to HLA diversity in the patient population.

Between the trimmed V and J ends, which lost 3 bases and 2 bases, there was a span of 16 bases. The CDR3 has 16 amino acids. CDR1 SGDLS and CDR2 YYNGEE come from the germline V gene. This clone appeared once. Its antigen is still unknown. Following extraction, RNA underwent reverse transcription to cDNA, which served as the sequencing template. Sequenced by immunoSEQ multiplex PCR; TCRdb stores in-frame clones only, minus some. The sample records 150,000 to 200,000 clones, approximately 56% being singletons. Lesional scalp punch biopsies and peripheral blood were collected from alopecia areata patients. PBMC-derived CD4+ and CD8+ T cells were sorted.

This material consisted of CD4+ T cells sorted from blood, taken at week 0. This TCR was recovered from a human donor with alopecia areata. This chain uses TRBV9 with TRBJ2-3; D possibly corresponds to TRBD1 (6 bases). This chain's CDR3 is CASSATGGQPTDTQYF. The CDR3 bases are TGTGCCAGCAGCGCGACCGGAGGACAGCCCACAGATACGCAGTATTTT.